What follows are 24 T cell receptor beta chains derived from one specimen sequenced in a study of blood T cell repertoires in COVID-19 (dated by TCRdb to 2020 to 2022). The method was the immunoSEQ multiplex PCR assay. TCRdb stores this immuneACCESS table with in-frame sequences only. Part of the clones is absent; in the studies checked, under half of the shortfall reflects unresolved V genes, and no reason is known for the rest. Here the sample has about 200,000 clones; 86% occur a single time. The ten largest clones represent about 6% of the sample. The material sequenced was PBMCs or T cells enriched from blood (not recorded which). The receptors here all came from a middle-aged man with acute COVID-19.

The CDR3 is CASRNSDRENQPQHF. DNA of the CDR3: TGTGCCAGCCGAAATTCGGACAGGGAAAATCAGCCCCAGCATTTT. V gene TRBV6-6 combines with J gene TRBJ1-5; TRBD1 matches 8 bases. There are 15 residues in the CDR3. With V trimmed by 8 bases and J by 4 bases, 10 bases remained unmatched. Germline CDR1 MNHNY, CDR2 SVGAGI (reference sequence).

The chain combines TRBV29-1 with TRBJ2-3, with 13 bases fitting TRBD2. Trimming cost V 7 bases and J 1 base; bases outside gene matches: 11. The CDR3 has 17 residues. Germline CDR1 and CDR2: SQVTM and ANQGSEA. CDR3 in amino acids: CSATGLAGVLGTDTQYF. In nucleotides, the CDR3 is TGCAGCGCTACCGGACTAGCGGGAGTTCTAGGCACAGATACGCAGTATTTT.

J is TRBJ1-2 and V is TRBV7-9, with unresolved D. The V end lost 1 base, the J end lost 5 bases, and 8 bases lay between the germline ends. The CDR3 covers 13 residues. Germline values: CDR1 SEHNR, CDR2 FQNEAQ (reference sequence). This CDR3 is CASSLGNGYGYTF. The CDR3 DNA reads TGTGCCAGCAGCTTAGGGAACGGGTATGGCTACACCTTC.

The chain recombines TRBV7-8 with TRBJ2-7; perhaps TRBD2 as D (5 bases). Germline CDR1 is SGHVS and CDR2 is FQNEAQ. The germline V and J ends were trimmed by 5 bases and 0 bases, with 14 bases remaining between them. This CDR3 contains 15 residues. This CDR3 reads CASSIRDLRSYEQYF. The CDR3 DNA is TGTGCCAGCAGCATCCGGGATCTACGCTCCTACGAGCAGTACTTC.

The chain joins TRBV2 to TRBJ1-2; weak D call: TRBD1 (5 bases). The V and J ends lost 7 bases and 1 base respectively, with 7 bases between them. The germline V gene encodes CDR1 SNHLY and CDR2 FYNNEI. The CDR3 length is 12 residues. DNA of the CDR3: TGTGCCAGCAATCAGGGTAACTATGGCTACACCTTC. It specifies CASNQGNYGYTF.

This chain uses TRBV28 with TRBJ2-7; D perhaps matches TRBD1 (5 bases). This CDR3 is built from 13 residues. The V and J ends lost 5 bases and 2 bases respectively, with 10 bases between them. The germline gives CDR1 MDHEN, CDR2 SYDVKM. This CDR3 reads CASSGAYTYEQYF. The CDR3 DNA sequence: TGTGCCAGCAGTGGGGCCTACACCTACGAGCAGTACTTC.

Notes on this clone: This same CDR3 is encoded by further DNA sequences in the sample. CDR3 residues: CASSLRVNYGYTF. The CDR3 DNA sequence: TGTGCCAGCAGTTTACGGGTGAACTATGGCTACACCTTC. The genes are TRBV28 and TRBJ1-2; no clear D gene. Trimming stripped 2 bases from V and 2 bases from J, with 6 bases between. Germline V lookup: CDR1 MDHEN, CDR2 SYDVKM. This CDR3 region has 13 residues.

The rearrangement links TRBV27 to TRBJ1-6; no definite D call. This CDR3 region has 15 residues. Germline V gene lookup returns CDR1 MNHEY and CDR2 SMNVEV (reference sequence). V dropped 6 bases and J dropped 0 bases, with 9 bases sitting between them. As DNA, the CDR3 is TGTGCCAGCAGATTAATTAGCTCCTATAATTCACCCCTCCACTTT. It is translated as CASRLISSYNSPLHF.

The rearrangement joins TRBV18 to TRBJ2-4, with TRBD1 identical over 7 bases. This CDR3 is built from 13 residues. From germline, CDR1 is KGHSH and CDR2 LQKENI. The V gene end was trimmed by 2 bases and the J gene end by 7 bases; junction bases not matched to a gene: 2. The CDR3 loop is CASSPSQGNIQYF. The CDR3 DNA follows: TGTGCCAGCTCACCATCACAGGGGAACATTCAGTACTTC.

V gene TRBV4-3 combines with J gene TRBJ2-1, with 9 bases aligning to TRBD2. The CDR3 loop spans 20 amino acids. Trimming cost V 0 bases and J 4 bases; bases outside gene matches: 16. Germline V gives CDR1 LGHNA, CDR2 YSLEER. The CDR3, as DNA: TGCGCCAGCAGCCAAGAGAGTCTGAGCGGGAGGAGTGGGCTTTACAATGAGCAGTTCTTC. It translates to CASSQESLSGRSGLYNEQFF.

This chain links TRBV28 with TRBJ2-7, with TRBD2 as a possible D gene (6 bases). The germline CDR1 and CDR2 sequences are MDHEN and SYDVKM. CDR3 size: 17 residues. Trimming took off 5 bases at V and 0 bases at J, with 20 bases between the two ends. CDR3 loop: CASSPTSGTGHSYEQYF. The CDR3 DNA follows: TGTGCCAGCAGTCCAACCTCCGGGACTGGTCACTCCTACGAGCAGTACTTC.

This sequence joins TRBV7-8 and TRBJ1-3; unclear D gene. V was clipped by 0 bases and J by 3 bases, with 12 bases between them. Germline CDR1 is SGHVS and CDR2 is FQNEAQ. This CDR3 contains 16 residues. This CDR3 is CASSLAGGGVGNTIYF. The CDR3 nucleotides read TGTGCCAGCAGCTTAGCTGGAGGAGGAGTTGGAAACACCATATATTTT.

The rearrangement uses TRBV4-1 and TRBJ2-1; perhaps TRBD2 as D (6 bases). With 3 bases removed from V and 9 bases from J, the gap between germline ends came to 21 bases. The CDR3 totals 16 residues. CDR1 and CDR2 (germline): MGHRA, YSYEKL. CDR3 coding DNA: TGCGCCAGCAGCCACCCCCTGGGGAGGAGAGGGAGTGAGCAGTTCTTC. This encodes CASSHPLGRRGSEQFF.

The rearrangement links TRBV5-4 to TRBJ1-6; 7 bases are a match to TRBD1. Trimming took 3 bases from V and 4 from J; bases not matched to a gene: 7. The germline V gene has CDR1 SGHNT and CDR2 YYREEE (reference sequence). The CDR3 runs 16 residues. CDR3 sequence: CASSSPGTDYNSPLHF. CDR3 bases: TGTGCCAGCAGCTCGCCCGGGACAGATTATAATTCACCCCTCCACTTT.

V is TRBV19 and J is TRBJ2-5, with 7 positions matching TRBD2. This CDR3 comprises 14 residues. Germline CDR1 is LNHDA and CDR2 is SQIVND (reference sequence). V lost 2 bases, J lost 3 bases, and 3 bases stayed unmatched. This CDR3 is CASSISGREETQYF. The CDR3 nucleotides read TGTGCCAGTAGTATATCGGGGAGGGAAGAGACCCAGTACTTC.

This chain connects TRBV11-2 to TRBJ1-3; no definite D call. Trimming left V 5 bases short and J 0 bases short, with 8 bases between. The length of the CDR3 is 14 residues. Germline V lookup: CDR1 SGHAT, CDR2 FQNNGV. The CDR3 spells CASSRGGSGNTIYF. CDR3 in DNA: TGTGCCAGCAGCAGAGGAGGCTCTGGAAACACCATATATTTT.

The V gene is TRBV29-1, the J gene TRBJ1-2; 9 nucleotides match TRBD1. The CDR3 is 13 residues long. In germline, CDR1 is SQVTM, CDR2 ANQGSEA. Trimming removed 8 bases from V and 5 bases from J; junction bases left unmatched: 9. DNA for the CDR3: TGCAGCTACCAACCGGGACAGGGTTATGGCTACACCTTC. Its protein is CSYQPGQGYGYTF.

V is TRBV10-2 and J is TRBJ2-7; D gene unclear. The CDR3 extends over 14 amino acids. V gave up 7 bases and J gave up 0 bases, with 13 bases separating them. Germline lookup yields CDR1 WSHSY and CDR2 SAAADI. The CDR3 DNA sequence: TGCGCCAGCATGAGAGACTCAAACTCCTACGAGCAGTACTTC. It codes for CASMRDSNSYEQYF.

The chain links TRBV5-1 to TRBJ2-1; possible D gene TRBD1, 5 bases. V was clipped by 3 bases and J by 7 bases, with 8 bases between them. The CDR3 has 12 amino acids. Germline CDR1 and CDR2: SGHRS and YFSETQ. CDR3 amino acids: CASSYDRNEQFF. The CDR3 nucleotides are TGCGCCAGCAGCTACGACAGAAATGAGCAGTTCTTC.

This clone appeared a single time. This chain links TRBV30 with TRBJ1-6, with D hard to call. CDR3 length: 16 amino acids. Germline V CDR1 and CDR2: GTSNPN, SVGIG (reference sequence). The V gene lost 0 bases and the J gene lost 9 bases, with 18 bases spanning the gap. Here the CDR3 reads CAWSVPAPARGSPLHF. CDR3 nucleotides: TGTGCCTGGAGTGTACCGGCTCCCGCTCGGGGTTCACCCCTCCACTTT.

The rearrangement uses TRBV12-3 or TRBV12-4 and TRBJ1-5, with unresolved D. V was shortened by 3 bases and J by 6 bases, with 9 bases between the two germline ends. This CDR3 spans 13 amino acids. The CDR3 DNA reads as TGTGCCAGCAGTTTCACCCTAATTCAGCCCCAGCATTTT. Residues: CASSFTLIQPQHF.

This clone was found once. The V gene is TRBV6-4, the J gene TRBJ1-2, with 7 bases fitting TRBD1. Trimming at V came to 0 bases and at J to 7 bases, leaving 8 bases not matched to a gene. In germline, CDR1 is MRHNA, CDR2 SNTAGT. The CDR3 is made up of 15 amino acids. CDR3 sequence reads: CASSDSWAGGSGYTF. The CDR3 nucleotides read TGTGCCAGCAGTGACTCTTGGGCAGGGGGTAGTGGCTACACCTTC.

The chain is built from TRBV19 and TRBJ2-2, with 7 bases aligning to TRBD1. There are 14 residues in the CDR3. The V gene end was trimmed by 6 bases and the J gene end by 4 bases; junction bases not matched to a gene: 5. Germline loops: CDR1 LNHDA, CDR2 SQIVND (reference sequence). CDR3: CASRRGRITGELFF. CDR3 coding DNA: TGTGCCAGTAGGAGGGGGCGGATCACCGGGGAGCTGTTTTTT.

This clone was detected a few times. The chain is built from TRBV19 and TRBJ1-4, with D hard to call. CDR1 and CDR2 from the germline V gene are LNHDA and SQIVND (reference sequence). The CDR3 has 16 residues. Trimming took 5 bases from V and 3 from J, leaving 16 bases between them. CDR3 protein: CASSPRMNGANEKLFF. The CDR3 nucleotides read TGTGCCAGTAGTCCCCGGATGAATGGAGCTAATGAAAAACTGTTTTTT.